This T cell receptor beta chain was obtained from a study of OX40 agonist ivuxolimab in advanced cancers. Regarding the complete study: The costimulatory receptor OX40 (CD134) was targeted by ivuxolimab, a fully human IgG2 agonistic monoclonal antibody. Intravenous ivuxolimab was administered to patients every 2 weeks at six dose levels: 0.01, 0.1, 0.3, 1.5, 3 and 10 mg/kg. Of the 50 to 55 dose-escalation patients, hepatocellular carcinoma was present in around 19, melanoma in some 15, renal cell carcinoma in 9 and head and neck cancer in 9. In the dose-escalation cohort, more than 80% of patients were male, and the mean age was approximately 60 years with a range of about 20 to 80. Prior anti-PD-1, anti-PD-L1 or anti-CTLA-4 therapy was permitted, and checkpoint inhibitors had been received by roughly two fifths of dose-escalation patients. Partial responses occurred in three dose-escalation patients: two with cutaneous melanoma and one with hepatocellular carcinoma. The point of sequencing TCRbeta in the periphery was to test whether ivuxolimab changed TCR sequence diversity and drove clonal T-cell expansion. The monotherapy dose-escalation portion (N = 52 patients) of the phase I ivuxolimab trial is reported in the paper. On the study overall, not on this receptor specifically: In the 0.1-3.0 mg/kg groups, partial responders had among the lowest normalized peripheral clonal expansion, particularly in CD8+ T cells. On average, CD8+ T cells showed more expanded clones than CD4+ T cells after ivuxolimab. Which antigens the clonally expanded peripheral T cells were specific for was not determined. Low levels of normalized T-cell clonal expansion were also shown by some nonresponding patients. At doses of 0.1 to 3.0 mg/kg, clonal expansion of both CD4+ and CD8+ T cells in blood was seen between baseline and week 6.

Patients with a history of autoimmune disease or receiving systemic immunosuppression were excluded from the trial. Peripheral blood for TCR sequencing was collected from all dose cohorts at baseline, on cycle 4 day 1, and on cycle 7 day 1. Samples came from an open-label, multicenter, first-in-human phase I dose-escalation trial of ivuxolimab. Adults with locally advanced or metastatic melanoma, renal cell carcinoma, hepatocellular carcinoma or head and neck squamous cell carcinoma were enrolled in the trial. Before TCR sequencing, CD4+ and CD8+ T cells were separately sorted from peripheral blood. Comment on this clone: The antigen this receptor binds is unknown. Base quality data are lacking; no much larger clone is found one base away.

Genomic DNA was isolated from the sorted cells so that the TCRbeta CDR3 region could be sequenced. The immunoSEQ Assay was used to sequence the TCRbeta CDR3 regions. The clones in this table, taken by TCRdb from immuneACCESS, are in-frame only. Not every clone is retained; where verified, under half of the shortfall comes from an unresolved V gene, and the cause of the rest is unknown. Present in this sample are 85,000 to 100,000 clones, about 92% of which were seen just once. The top ten constitute around 0.25% of the sample. The specimen was CD4+ or CD8+ T cells sorted from blood, collected in a trial of the OX40 agonist ivuxolimab. The TCR was taken from an adult with an advanced solid tumor such as melanoma, head and neck, liver or kidney cancer.

The CDR3 sequence is CASTMEVFSRSGNTIYF. Here is the DNA: TGTGCCAGTACAATGGAAGTCTTTTCCCGCTCTGGAAACACCATATATTTT. This chain is built from TRBV19 and TRBJ1-3; no D gene call is confident. V loses 7 bases of germline sequence and J loses 0 bases, and the interval between the two ends is 19 bases. As encoded in the germline V gene (reference sequence), CDR1 is LNHDA while CDR2 is SQIVND. The CDR3 starts with the cysteine, ends with the phenylalanine, and has 17 residues. The entry retains the CDR3 DNA only, 51 bases that are in frame from base 1. Here the CDR3 is joined to the reference TRBV19 and TRBJ1-3 genes, and the full variable domain is: DGGITQSPKYLFRKEGQNVTLSCEQNLNHDAMYWYRQDPGQGLRLIYYSQIVNDFQKGDIAEGYSVSREKKESFPLTVTSAQKNPTAFYLCASTMEVFSRSGNTIYFGEGSWLTVV.